This TCR beta chain derives from a study of early T cells in non-severe SARS-CoV-2 infection. Study at large: The study sequenced bulk RNA from unsorted whole blood, with chains unpaired.

Attached unique molecular identifiers marked individual cDNA molecules. Each CDR3 protein is one row after TCRdb ran MiXCR on the 5' RACE reads. There are 62,000 or so distinct CDR3 sequences in the sample; about 9.9% occur only once, and 1.2% lies in the top ten. As to this clonotype: No antigen is known for it.

Whole-study results and caveats: Reliance on VDJdb matching favored anti-spike CD8 responses; private and CD4 specificities were missed.

Germline-derived CDR1 and CDR2 are MDHEN and SYDVKM. The V gene lost 6 bases and the J gene lost 1 base, with 9 bases spanning the gap. This CDR3 comprises 13 residues. The chain uses TRBV28 and TRBJ2-5, with D possibly being TRBD1 (6 bases). This clonotype was sampled from an adult who was a healthcare worker with PCR-confirmed SARS-CoV-2 infection or an uninfected control (not recorded which). Material: whole blood. Written as DNA, the CDR3 is TGTGCCAGCAGACCGGACAGCCAAGAGACCCAGTACTTC. Residues: CASRPDSQETQYF.